A selection of T cell receptor beta chains follows, all from one sample in a study of cytomegalovirus exposure and HLA in healthy donors. Measured with immunoSEQ multiplex PCR; TCRdb has only the in-frame clones, and not every one. The sample contains 150,000 to 200,000 clones, roughly 84% of which appear only once. The sequenced sample was PBMCs. The receptor source for this set is a man aged 45-65 years in good health and CMV-seropositive. The CDR3 runs from the conserved cysteine through the conserved F or W. A D gene is named only where the DNA matches it firmly. Part of the rows lack a size; the others show once, few, many or a class for expanded clones.

CASSYLDGGAYEQFF	TGTGCCAGCAGTTACCTTGACGGGGGGGCCTATGAGCAGTTCTTC	TRBD2	.	TRBJ2-1	TRBV6-5
CASSSYRAGYGYTF	TGTGCCAGCAGCTCCTACAGGGCAGGGTATGGCTACACCTTC	.	.	TRBJ1-2	TRBV13
CASSLVTGYGEQYF	TGTGCCAGCAGCTTGGTGACAGGGTACGGCGAGCAGTACTTC	TRBD1	.	TRBJ2-7	TRBV5-6
CASSQDTGGGAADTQYF	TGCGCCAGCAGCCAAGATACGGGCGGGGGGGCCGCAGATACGCAGTATTTT	TRBD2	once	TRBJ2-3	TRBV4-1
CASNREGLYEQFF	TGTGCCAGCAACAGGGAAGGGCTTTATGAGCAGTTCTTC	.	.	TRBJ2-1	TRBV6-6
CASSPQGPDTQYF	TGTGCCAGCAGCCCACAGGGCCCAGATACGCAGTATTTT	.	.	TRBJ2-3	TRBV7-9
CASSLRDSYYEQYF	TGTGCCAGCAGCTTACGGGACTCGTACTACGAGCAGTACTTC	.	.	TRBJ2-7	TRBV7-2
CASSEAGNNEQFF	TGCGCCAGCAGTGAAGCGGGAAACAATGAGCAGTTCTTC	TRBD2	.	TRBJ2-1	TRBV10-1
CASAGGAFSGANVLTF	TGTGCCAGTGCAGGGGGTGCGTTCTCTGGGGCCAACGTCCTGACTTTC	TRBD1	once	TRBJ2-6	TRBV27
CASSPLDRGVAKNIQYF	TGTGCCAGCTCACCCCTTGACAGGGGTGTAGCCAAAAACATTCAGTACTTC	TRBD1	.	TRBJ2-4	TRBV18
CSVQGDSYEQYF	TGCAGCGTCCAGGGGGACTCCTACGAGCAGTACTTC	TRBD1	.	TRBJ2-7	TRBV29-1
CASSPPLGEGQETQYF	TGTGCCAGCAGCCCCCCGTTGGGCGAGGGCCAAGAGACCCAGTACTTC	.	few	TRBJ2-5	TRBV7-9
CASSPEGAVQPQHF	TGTGCCAGCAGCCCGGAGGGGGCCGTTCAGCCCCAGCATTTT	TRBD1	.	TRBJ1-5	TRBV2
CASSIAGKAAPPANYGYTF	TGTGCCAGTAGTATAGCGGGGAAGGCAGCACCTCCAGCTAACTATGGCTACACCTTC	.	.	TRBJ1-2	TRBV19
CASSIADSNYEQYF	TGTGCCAGTAGTATAGCCGACTCCAACTACGAGCAGTACTTC	.	.	TRBJ2-7	TRBV19
CASSVTSGGATDTQYF	TGTGCCAGCAGCGTAACAAGCGGGGGGGCTACAGATACGCAGTATTTT	TRBD2	once	TRBJ2-3	TRBV9
CASSLGLGIQETQYF	TGTGCCAGCAGCCTCGGACTGGGGATCCAAGAGACCCAGTACTTC	.	.	TRBJ2-5	TRBV7-7
CASSQGGAHEKLFF	TGTGCCAGCAGCCAAGGGGGGGCACATGAAAAACTGTTTTTT	.	.	TRBJ1-4	TRBV5-5
CASSLGTSSQETQYF	TGCGCCAGCAGCCTAGGGACTAGCAGCCAAGAGACCCAGTACTTC	TRBD2	.	TRBJ2-5	TRBV5-1
CVSSLGQGHGYTF	TGTGTCAGCAGCTTAGGACAGGGTCATGGCTACACCTTC	TRBD1	.	TRBJ1-2	TRBV7-2
CASSLQGRISGELFF	TGTGCCAGCAGTTTGCAGGGAAGAATCTCCGGGGAGCTGTTTTTT	.	.	TRBJ2-2	TRBV6-5
CASSSSGLYGYTF	TGTGCCAGCAGCTCATCAGGGCTATATGGCTACACCTTC	.	.	TRBJ1-2	TRBV11-3
CASSRGQVRYNEQFF	TGTGCCAGCAGCCGTGGACAGGTCCGCTACAATGAGCAGTTCTTC	TRBD1	.	TRBJ2-1	TRBV7-2
CASSYPVYF	TGTGCCAGCAGTTACCCCGTATACTTC	.	.	TRBJ1-2	TRBV6-5
CASKNRQNTEAFF	TGTGCCAGCAAAAACCGACAGAACACTGAAGCTTTCTTT	.	.	TRBJ1-1	TRBV6-5
CASRPGGNEKLFF	TGTGCCAGCAGACCCGGGGGGAATGAAAAACTGTTTTTT	.	.	TRBJ1-4	TRBV6-5
CATRRGRGQETQYF	TGTGCCACCCGACGCGGGAGGGGGCAAGAGACCCAGTACTTC	TRBD2	.	TRBJ2-5	TRBV30
CASSLLDRKTQYF	TGTGCCAGCAGTCTACTTGACAGGAAGACCCAGTACTTC	.	.	TRBJ2-5	TRBV6-1
CASSRGQGVDQPQHF	TGTGCCAGCTCTAGAGGACAGGGTGTTGATCAGCCCCAGCATTTT	TRBD1	.	TRBJ1-5	TRBV2
CASSLRLSGGEADTQYF	TGTGCCAGCAGCTTACGCTTGTCGGGGGGGGAGGCAGATACGCAGTATTTT	TRBD2	few	TRBJ2-3	TRBV11-2
CASSPLRNTEAFF	TGTGCCAGCTCGCCCCTGAGGAACACTGAAGCTTTCTTT	.	.	TRBJ1-1	TRBV27
CASSPLQGYTEGNTIYF	TGTGCCAGCTCACCTTTACAGGGGTACACTGAAGGAAACACCATATATTTT	TRBD1	.	TRBJ1-3	TRBV18
CASSDRGQTYEQYF	TGTGCCAGCAGCGACAGGGGCCAGACCTACGAGCAGTACTTC	TRBD1	once	TRBJ2-7	TRBV27
CASSQDGTGVTDTQYF	TGCGCCAGCAGCCAAGACGGGACAGGGGTCACAGATACGCAGTATTTT	TRBD1	.	TRBJ2-3	TRBV4-1
CASSPRSGGALDTQYF	TGTGCCAGCAGCCCCAGGAGCGGGGGGGCCCTTGATACGCAGTATTTT	TRBD2	.	TRBJ2-3	TRBV7-9
CASSTGLAGVTGELFF	TGCGCCAGCAGCACGGGACTAGCGGGTGTAACCGGGGAGCTGTTTTTT	TRBD2	few	TRBJ2-2	TRBV5-1
CASSYDRTYEQYF	TGTGCCAGCAGTTACGACAGGACCTACGAGCAGTACTTC	.	few	TRBJ2-7	TRBV6-6
CASSHGGGGGSETQYF	TGTGCCAGCAGTCACGGGGGTGGCGGGGGGTCGGAGACCCAGTACTTC	TRBD2	.	TRBJ2-5	TRBV5-4
CASGLAGNIDTQYF	TGTGCCAGCGGACTAGCGGGAAACATAGATACGCAGTATTTT	TRBD2	few	TRBJ2-3	TRBV11-2
CASSVQGNYGYTF	TGTGCCAGCAGCGTACAGGGGAACTATGGCTACACCTTC	TRBD1	.	TRBJ1-2	TRBV5-4
CASTTTGGAYGYTF	TGTGCCAGCACCACCACAGGGGGCGCATATGGCTACACCTTC	TRBD1	few	TRBJ1-2	TRBV27
CASSEGRENTEAFF	TGTGCCAGCAGTGAGGGCAGAGAGAACACTGAAGCTTTCTTT	.	.	TRBJ1-1	TRBV6-1